The 22 T cell receptor beta chains in this list originate from one sample, sequenced in a study of T cells in Graves' hyperthyroidism and ophthalmopathy (dated 2019 in TCRdb). Library method: multiplex PCR. Sequenced on an Illumina HiSeq 2000. The TCR beta CDR3 regions were amplified from the RNA transcripts. A first-round RT-PCR of the TCR CDR3 used the HTBI primer set with the Qiagen OneStep RT-PCR kit. TCRdb redid the processing of the public reads, applying fastp at Q25 and MiXCR, and retained in-frame beta chains. All rows with the same CDR3 protein become a single entry with the most common DNA and genes. Across this sample there are about half a million distinct CDR3 sequences, with roughly 23% seen only once. The top ten clones comprise about 49% of the sample. The sequenced sample was blood. These receptors all come from a woman aged 70-85 years with Graves' ophthalmopathy.

The chain links TRBV5-5 to TRBJ1-1, with TRBD1 matching over 8 bases. Germline V CDR1 and CDR2: SGHKS, YYEKEE (reference sequence). Trimming removed 7 bases from V and 1 base from J; junction bases left unmatched: 3. This CDR3 is built from 13 residues. Here the CDR3 reads CASLGTGNTEAFF. CDR3 nucleotides: TGTGCCAGCTTGGGGACAGGGAACACTGAAGCTTTCTTT.

This chain connects TRBV20-1 to TRBJ2-1; D remains unclear. This CDR3 region has 13 residues. V lost 5 bases, J lost 8 bases, and 16 bases lay in between. Germline V gene sequence: CDR1 DFQATT, CDR2 SNEGSKA (reference sequence). CDR3 nucleotides: TGCAGTGCTTCAGGTTCCCCGGCGGATGAGCAGTTCTTC. Translation: CSASGSPADEQFF.

The gene calls are TRBV2 and TRBJ1-1, with D unresolved. The CDR3 consists of 12 residues. Germline V gene lookup returns CDR1 SNHLY and CDR2 FYNNEI. Trimming stripped 4 bases from V and 6 bases from J, with 9 bases between. The CDR3 loop reads CASSGKAPEAFF. In DNA form, the CDR3 reads TGTGCCAGCAGTGGTAAGGCCCCTGAAGCTTTCTTT.

This clonotype was observed a few times. The chain employs TRBV20-1 and TRBJ2-7; 9 bases fit TRBD2. The length of the CDR3 is 14 residues. Trimming cost V 4 bases and J 6 bases; bases outside gene matches: 10. The germline V gene has CDR1 DFQATT and CDR2 SNEGSKA (reference sequence). CDR3 in DNA: TGCAGTGCTACAGATAGCGGGAGTTTCTCCGAGCAGTACTTC. Residues: CSATDSGSFSEQYF.

The chain has TRBV7-9 and TRBJ2-3; 12 positions match TRBD2. This CDR3 has 17 residues. CDR1 and CDR2 from the germline V gene are SEHNR and FQNEAQ (reference sequence). Trimming at V came to 4 bases and at J to 0 bases, leaving 5 bases not matched to a gene. The CDR3 protein is CASSYLAGGWSTDTQYF. CDR3 DNA sequence: TGTGCCAGCAGCTATCTAGCGGGAGGGTGGAGCACAGATACGCAGTATTTT.

This clonotype has just one count. Being one base from a much bigger clone, this may be a read error. This chain joins TRBV3-1 and TRBJ2-1; either TRBD1 or TRBD2 may fit D (5 bases each). The CDR3 length is 14 residues. Germline V gene lookup returns CDR1 LGHDT and CDR2 YNNKEL (reference sequence). This chain's CDR3 is CASSPGPAYNERFF. Written as DNA, the CDR3 is TGTGCCAGCAGCCCGGGACCCGCCTACAATGAGCGGTTCTTC.

This chain uses TRBV19 with TRBJ2-5, with D uncertain. Germline V gives CDR1 LNHDA, CDR2 SQIVND (reference sequence). The CDR3 covers 15 residues. V shed 6 bases and J shed 4 bases, with 18 bases lying between them. CDR3 DNA: TGTGCCAGTAGGACTGCCGACCTCTCAAGAGAGACCCAGTACTTC. This gives the protein CASRTADLSRETQYF.

This clonotype was detected many times. The gene calls are TRBV6-1 and TRBJ1-1; D is unclear. This CDR3 is built from 14 residues. V dropped 6 bases and J dropped 4 bases, with 15 bases sitting between them. Germline-derived CDR1 and CDR2 are MNHNS and SASEGT. CDR3 nucleotides: TGTGCCAGCAGGCGTGGCGAGGGAGGCACTGAAGCTTTCTTT. It encodes CASRRGEGGTEAFF.

This clonotype was found many times. J is TRBJ2-7 and V is TRBV11-2, with 9 bases fitting TRBD2. CDR3 length: 15 amino acids. Germline CDR1 and CDR2: SGHAT and FQNNGV. V lost 2 bases and J lost 1; bases outside the gene matches: 3. The CDR3 DNA reads as TGTGCCAGCAGCTTACGACTAGCGGAGTCCTACGAGCAGTACTTC. Translation: CASSLRLAESYEQYF.

This clonotype was observed a handful of times. The V and J genes are TRBV28 and TRBJ2-7; D is possibly TRBD1 (5 bases). This CDR3 is 14 amino acids long. The V end lost 6 bases, the J end lost 0 bases, and 12 bases lay between the germline ends. Germline V CDR1 and CDR2: MDHEN, SYDVKM. The CDR3 spells CASSPRVSSYEQYF. DNA of the CDR3: TGTGCCAGCAGCCCCAGGGTTAGCTCCTACGAGCAGTACTTC.

This chain joins TRBV28 and TRBJ1-6; possibly TRBD1 for D (5 bases). Per the germline V gene, CDR1 is MDHEN and CDR2 is SYDVKM. This CDR3 spans 17 amino acids. V was cut by 5 bases and J by 4 bases, with 18 bases left in between. In DNA, the CDR3 is TGTGCCAGCAGTACCCGACCACTAGGGGAGTATAATTCACCCCTCCACTTT. Protein: CASSTRPLGEYNSPLHF. The complete variable domain, with remaining parts taken from reference TRBV28 and TRBJ1-6, reads DVKVTQSSRYLVKRTGEKVFLECVQDMDHENMFWYRQDPGLGLRLIYFSYDVKMKEKGDIPEGYSVSREKKERFSLILESASTNQTSMYLCASSTRPLGEYNSPLHFGNGTRLTVT.

This clonotype occurred many times. This chain joins TRBV12-3 or TRBV12-4 and TRBJ1-5; 7 nucleotides match TRBD1. The CDR3 has 15 residues. Trimming cost V 5 bases and J 0 bases; bases outside gene matches: 4. As DNA, the CDR3 is TGTGCCAGCAGTGCGGGACAGTATAGCAATCAGCCCCAGCATTTT. Residues: CASSAGQYSNQPQHF.

J is TRBJ1-5 and V is TRBV20-1; D is unresolved. The germline CDR1 and CDR2 sequences are DFQATT and SNEGSKA (reference sequence). Deletions cut 6 bases from V and 0 bases from J, with 9 bases between. The CDR3 length is 13 residues. CDR3 sequence: CSAAEVSNQPQHF. DNA for the CDR3: TGCAGTGCGGCGGAGGTTAGCAATCAGCCCCAGCATTTT.

This clonotype was counted ten times or more. In DNA, the CDR3 is TGTGCCAGCAGCCTTTCCGTGGGAACCAATGAGCAGTTCTTC. This encodes CASSLSVGTNEQFF. V and J are TRBV7-9 and TRBJ2-1; D uncertain. The CDR3 loop spans 14 amino acids. Germline V gene data show CDR1 as SEHNR and CDR2 as FQNEAQ (reference sequence). Trimming removed 5 bases from V and 6 bases from J, with 14 bases in between. Full variable domain (rest looked up from reference TRBV7-9 and TRBJ2-1): DTGVSQNPRHKITKRGQNVTFRCDPISEHNRLYWYRQTLGQGPEFLTYFQNEAQLEKSRLLSDRFSAERPKGSFSTLEIQRTEQGDSAMYLCASSLSVGTNEQFFGPGTRLTVL.

The V and J genes are TRBV6-2 or TRBV6-3 and TRBJ1-6, with unresolved D. V was clipped by 2 bases and J by 9 bases, with 8 bases between them. This CDR3 spans 13 amino acids. Germline CDR1 MNHEY, CDR2 SVGEGT. The CDR3 sequence: CASSYGLGSPLHF. CDR3 sequence (DNA): TGTGCCAGCAGTTACGGTCTGGGTTCACCCCTCCACTTT.

V is TRBV11-2 and J is TRBJ1-1, with D possibly matching TRBD1 (5 bases). V was cut by 4 bases and J by 4 bases, with 16 bases left in between. The CDR3 is 15 amino acids. Germline V gene sequence: CDR1 SGHAT, CDR2 FQNNGV. CDR3 loop: CASSWGRGGSTEAFF. CDR3 DNA sequence: TGTGCCAGCAGCTGGGGGAGGGGCGGGAGCACTGAAGCTTTCTTT.

Ten or more counts support this clonotype. This rearrangement joins TRBV6-1 to TRBJ1-2; 12 nucleotides agree with TRBD1. Germline V gene sequence: CDR1 MNHNS, CDR2 SASEGT. CDR3 size: 17 residues. With V trimmed by 7 bases and J by 4 bases, 13 bases remained unmatched. In DNA, the CDR3 is TGTGCCAGCACCCTAGAGGCCGGGACAGGGGGCGCCTATGGCTACACCTTC. It yields the protein CASTLEAGTGGAYGYTF.

This clonotype was observed a few times. This chain connects TRBV19 to TRBJ2-7; unclear D gene. This CDR3 comprises 14 residues. Deletions cut 1 base from V and 1 base from J, with 8 bases between. Germline lookup yields CDR1 LNHDA and CDR2 SQIVND (reference sequence). CDR3 sequence reads: CASSIGEQSYEQYF. The CDR3 DNA is TGTGCCAGTAGTATAGGGGAACAGTCCTACGAGCAGTACTTC.

The rearrangement links TRBV2 to TRBJ2-7; TRBD2 matches 7 bases. Germline CDR1 SNHLY, CDR2 FYNNEI. The CDR3 covers 14 residues. V trimming: 4 bases; J trimming: 7 bases; junction bases outside the gene matches: 10. This chain's CDR3 is CASSVRTSPVEQYF. For the CDR3, the DNA is TGTGCCAGCAGTGTGAGGACTAGTCCGGTTGAGCAGTACTTC. The full variable domain, its missing parts supplied by reference TRBV2 and TRBJ2-7, is EPEVTQTPSHQVTQMGQEVILRCVPISNHLYFYWYRQILGQKVEFLVSFYNNEISEKSEIFDDQFSVERPDGSNFTLKIRSTKLEDSAMYFCASSVRTSPVEQYFGPGTRLTVT.

This clonotype occurred a few times. The chain uses TRBV27 and TRBJ1-6; unclear D gene. V shed 3 bases and J shed 0 bases, with 12 bases lying between them. This CDR3 comprises 17 residues. CDR1 MNHEY and CDR2 SMNVEV come from the germline V gene (reference sequence). The CDR3 DNA is TGTGCCAGCAGTTTGATAGGGCAAGGCTCCTATAATTCACCCCTCCACTTT. Translating gives CASSLIGQGSYNSPLHF.

V gene TRBV19 combines with J gene TRBJ1-5; D not certain. Trimming cost V 5 bases and J 9 bases, with 8 bases left between them. The CDR3 runs 11 residues. CDR1 is LNHDA, CDR2 SQIVND, per germline (reference sequence). Here the CDR3 reads CASSEAGPQHF. CDR3 nucleotides: TGTGCCAGTAGTGAAGCTGGGCCCCAGCATTTT.

This clonotype was recorded a few times. This chain connects TRBV5-1 to TRBJ1-1; D uncertain. V was cut by 4 bases and J by 6 bases, with 10 bases left in between. Germline-derived CDR1 and CDR2 are SGHRS and YFSETQ. The CDR3 covers 12 residues. The CDR3: CASSASEAEAFF. The DNA of the CDR3 is TGCGCCAGCAGCGCGAGTGAGGCTGAAGCTTTCTTT.